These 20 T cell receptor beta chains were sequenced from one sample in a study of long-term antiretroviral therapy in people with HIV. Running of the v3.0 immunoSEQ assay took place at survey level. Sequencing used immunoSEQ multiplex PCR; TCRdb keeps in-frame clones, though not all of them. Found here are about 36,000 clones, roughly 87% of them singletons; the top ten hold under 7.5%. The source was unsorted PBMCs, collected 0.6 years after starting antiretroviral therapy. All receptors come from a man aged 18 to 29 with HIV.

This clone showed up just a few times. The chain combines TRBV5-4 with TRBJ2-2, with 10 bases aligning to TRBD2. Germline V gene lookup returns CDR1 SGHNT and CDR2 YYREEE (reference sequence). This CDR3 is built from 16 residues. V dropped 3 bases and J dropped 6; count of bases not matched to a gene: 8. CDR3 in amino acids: CASSSSGRVNPGELFF. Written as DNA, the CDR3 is TGTGCCAGCAGCTCTAGCGGGAGAGTCAATCCCGGGGAGCTGTTTTTT.

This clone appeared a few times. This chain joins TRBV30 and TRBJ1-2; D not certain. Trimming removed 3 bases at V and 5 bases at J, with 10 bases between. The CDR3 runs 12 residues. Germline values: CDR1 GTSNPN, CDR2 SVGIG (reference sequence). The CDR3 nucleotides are TGTGCCTGGAGACGGGGAGGGTATGGCTACACCTTC. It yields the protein CAWRRGGYGYTF.

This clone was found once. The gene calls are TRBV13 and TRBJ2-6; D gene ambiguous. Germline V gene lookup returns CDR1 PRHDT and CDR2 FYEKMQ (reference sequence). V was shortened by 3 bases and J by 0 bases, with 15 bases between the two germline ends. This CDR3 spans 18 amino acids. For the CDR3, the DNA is TGTGCCAGCAGCTTCCTCGGCGGAAATTACTCTGGGGCCAACGTCCTGACTTTC. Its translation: CASSFLGGNYSGANVLTF.

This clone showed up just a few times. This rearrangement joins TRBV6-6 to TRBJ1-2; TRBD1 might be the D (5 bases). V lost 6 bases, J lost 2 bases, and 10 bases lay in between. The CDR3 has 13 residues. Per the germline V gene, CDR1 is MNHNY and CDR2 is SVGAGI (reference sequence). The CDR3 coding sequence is TGTGCCAGCAGCCCCCGGGGGAACTATGGCTACACCTTC. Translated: CASSPRGNYGYTF.

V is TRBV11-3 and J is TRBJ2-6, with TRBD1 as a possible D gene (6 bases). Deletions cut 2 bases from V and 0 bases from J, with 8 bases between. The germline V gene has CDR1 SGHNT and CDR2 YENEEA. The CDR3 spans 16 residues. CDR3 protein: CASSLTGNSGANVLTF. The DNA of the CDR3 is TGTGCCAGCAGCTTAACAGGGAACTCTGGGGCCAACGTCCTGACTTTC.

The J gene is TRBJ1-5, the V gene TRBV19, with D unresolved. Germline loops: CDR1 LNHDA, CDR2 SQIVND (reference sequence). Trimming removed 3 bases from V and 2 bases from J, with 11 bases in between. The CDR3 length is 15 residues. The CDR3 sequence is CASSIAPNGNQPQHF. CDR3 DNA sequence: TGTGCCAGTAGTATTGCCCCAAACGGCAATCAGCCCCAGCATTTT.

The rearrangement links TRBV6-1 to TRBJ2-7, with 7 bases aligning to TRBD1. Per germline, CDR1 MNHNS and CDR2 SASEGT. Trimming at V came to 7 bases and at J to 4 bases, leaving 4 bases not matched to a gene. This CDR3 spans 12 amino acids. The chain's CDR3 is CASNRGLYEQYF. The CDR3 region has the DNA TGTGCCAGCAACAGGGGTCTTTACGAGCAGTACTTC.

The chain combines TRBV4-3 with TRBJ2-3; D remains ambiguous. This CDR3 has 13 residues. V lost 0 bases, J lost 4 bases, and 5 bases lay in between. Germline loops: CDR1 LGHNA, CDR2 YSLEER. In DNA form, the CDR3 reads TGCGCCAGCAGCCAAGATGTGTCAGATACGCAGTATTTT. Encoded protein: CASSQDVSDTQYF.

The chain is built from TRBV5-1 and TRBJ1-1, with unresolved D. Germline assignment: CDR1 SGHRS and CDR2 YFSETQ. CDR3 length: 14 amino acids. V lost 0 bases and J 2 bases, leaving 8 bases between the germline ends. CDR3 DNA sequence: TGCGCCAGCAGCTTGGCCGGGGAAAACACTGAAGCTTTCTTT. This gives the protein CASSLAGENTEAFF.

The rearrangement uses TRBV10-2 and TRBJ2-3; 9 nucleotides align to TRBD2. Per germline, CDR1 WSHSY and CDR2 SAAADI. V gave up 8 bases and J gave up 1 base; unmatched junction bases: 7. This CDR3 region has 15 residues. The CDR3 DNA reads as TGCGCCAGCCGACCTGTAGCGGGGGGCACAGATACGCAGTATTTT. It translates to CASRPVAGGTDTQYF.

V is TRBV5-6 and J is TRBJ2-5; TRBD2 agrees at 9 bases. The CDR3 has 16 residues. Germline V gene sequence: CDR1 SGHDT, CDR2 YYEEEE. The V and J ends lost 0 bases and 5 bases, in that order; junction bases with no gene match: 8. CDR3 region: CASSLGGRASRETQYF. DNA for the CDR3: TGTGCCAGCAGCTTGGGCGGGAGGGCGTCCAGGGAGACCCAGTACTTC.

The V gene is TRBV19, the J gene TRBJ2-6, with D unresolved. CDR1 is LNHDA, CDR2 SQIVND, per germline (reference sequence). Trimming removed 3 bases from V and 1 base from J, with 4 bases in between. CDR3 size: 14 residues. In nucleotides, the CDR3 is TGTGCCAGTAGTATGTCGTCTGGGGCCAACGTCCTGACTTTC. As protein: CASSMSSGANVLTF.

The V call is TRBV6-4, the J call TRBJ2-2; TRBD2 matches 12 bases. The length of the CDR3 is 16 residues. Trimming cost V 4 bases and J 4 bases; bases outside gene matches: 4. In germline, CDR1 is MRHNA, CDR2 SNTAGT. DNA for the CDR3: TGTGCCAGCAGTGCGCTAGCGGGAGGGCCCACCGGGGAGCTGTTTTTT. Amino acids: CASSALAGGPTGELFF.

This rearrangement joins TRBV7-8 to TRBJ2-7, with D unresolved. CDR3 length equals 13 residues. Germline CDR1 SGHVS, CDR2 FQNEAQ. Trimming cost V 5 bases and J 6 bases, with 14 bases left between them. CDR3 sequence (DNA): TGTGCCAGCAGCCTTGACATCGTTGCCGAGCAGTACTTC. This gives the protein CASSLDIVAEQYF.

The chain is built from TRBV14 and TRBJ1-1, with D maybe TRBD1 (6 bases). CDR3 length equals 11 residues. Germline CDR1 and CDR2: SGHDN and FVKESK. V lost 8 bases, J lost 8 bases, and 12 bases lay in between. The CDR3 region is CASVKDREAFF. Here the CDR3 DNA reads TGTGCCAGCGTAAAGGACAGAGAAGCTTTCTTT.

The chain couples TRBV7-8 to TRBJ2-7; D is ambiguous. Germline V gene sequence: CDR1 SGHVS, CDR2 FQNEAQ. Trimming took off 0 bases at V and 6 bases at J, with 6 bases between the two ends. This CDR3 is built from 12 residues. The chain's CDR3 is CASSLAISEQYF. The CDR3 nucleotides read TGTGCCAGCAGCTTAGCTATCTCCGAGCAGTACTTC.

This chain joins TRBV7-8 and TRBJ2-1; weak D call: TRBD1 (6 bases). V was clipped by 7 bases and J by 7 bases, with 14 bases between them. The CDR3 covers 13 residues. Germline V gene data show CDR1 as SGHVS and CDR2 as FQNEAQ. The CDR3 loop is CASTSFGQNEQFF. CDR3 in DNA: TGTGCCAGCACTAGTTTCGGACAGAATGAGCAGTTCTTC.

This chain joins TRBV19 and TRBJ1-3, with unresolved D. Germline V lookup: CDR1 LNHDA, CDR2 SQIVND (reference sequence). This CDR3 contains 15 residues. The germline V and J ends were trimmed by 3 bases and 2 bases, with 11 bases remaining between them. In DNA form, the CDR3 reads TGTGCCAGTAGTATTAGGATGGGTACTGGAAACACCATATATTTT. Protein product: CASSIRMGTGNTIYF.

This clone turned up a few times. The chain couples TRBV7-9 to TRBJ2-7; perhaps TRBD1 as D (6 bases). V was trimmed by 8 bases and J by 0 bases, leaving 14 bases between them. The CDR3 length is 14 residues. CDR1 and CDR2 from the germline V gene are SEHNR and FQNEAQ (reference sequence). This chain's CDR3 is CASGPTGNSYEQYF. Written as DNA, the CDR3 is TGTGCCAGCGGACCGACAGGCAACTCCTACGAGCAGTACTTC.

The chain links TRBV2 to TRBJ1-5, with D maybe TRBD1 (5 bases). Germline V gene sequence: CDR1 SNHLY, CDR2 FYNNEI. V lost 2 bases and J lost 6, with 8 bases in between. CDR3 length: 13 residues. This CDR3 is CASSERGSQPQHF. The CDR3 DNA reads TGTGCCAGCAGTGAAAGGGGTAGTCAGCCCCAGCATTTT.